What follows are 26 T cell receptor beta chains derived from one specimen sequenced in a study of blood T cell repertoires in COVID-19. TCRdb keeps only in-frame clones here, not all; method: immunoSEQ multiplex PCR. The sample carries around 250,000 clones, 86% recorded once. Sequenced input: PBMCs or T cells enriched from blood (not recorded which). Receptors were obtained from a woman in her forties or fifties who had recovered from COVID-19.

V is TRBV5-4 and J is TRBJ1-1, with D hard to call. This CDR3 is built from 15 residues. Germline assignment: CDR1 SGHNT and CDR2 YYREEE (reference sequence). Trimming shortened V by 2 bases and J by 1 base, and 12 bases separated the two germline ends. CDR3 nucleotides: TGTGCCAGCAGCTTACCTACGGGGAGGAACACTGAAGCTTTCTTT. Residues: CASSLPTGRNTEAFF.

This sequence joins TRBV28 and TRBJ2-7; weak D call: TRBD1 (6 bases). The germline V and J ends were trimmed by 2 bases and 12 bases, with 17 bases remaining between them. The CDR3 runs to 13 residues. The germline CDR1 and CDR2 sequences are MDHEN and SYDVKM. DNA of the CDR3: TGTGCCAGCAGTTTAAACAGGGTCCCCCCGGCGTACTTC. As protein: CASSLNRVPPAYF.

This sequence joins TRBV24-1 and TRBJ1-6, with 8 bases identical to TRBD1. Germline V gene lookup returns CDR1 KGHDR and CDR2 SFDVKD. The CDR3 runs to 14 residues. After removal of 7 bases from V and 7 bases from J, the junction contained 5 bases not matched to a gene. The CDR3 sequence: CATRATGVNSPLHF. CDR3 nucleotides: TGTGCCACCAGAGCGACAGGGGTAAATTCACCCCTCCACTTT.

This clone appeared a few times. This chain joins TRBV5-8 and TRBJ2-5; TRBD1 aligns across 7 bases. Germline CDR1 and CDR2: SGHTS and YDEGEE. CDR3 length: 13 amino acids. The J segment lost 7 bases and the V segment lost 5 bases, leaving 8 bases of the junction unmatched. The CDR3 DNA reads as TGTGCCAGCAGATCTACAGGGGTTGTGACCCAGTACTTC. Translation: CASRSTGVVTQYF.

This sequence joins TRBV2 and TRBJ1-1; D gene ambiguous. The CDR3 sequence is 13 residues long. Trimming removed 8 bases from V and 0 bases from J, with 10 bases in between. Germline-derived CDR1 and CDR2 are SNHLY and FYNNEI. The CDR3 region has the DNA TGTGCCAGCGCGGTCAGCTTGAACACTGAAGCTTTCTTT. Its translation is CASAVSLNTEAFF.

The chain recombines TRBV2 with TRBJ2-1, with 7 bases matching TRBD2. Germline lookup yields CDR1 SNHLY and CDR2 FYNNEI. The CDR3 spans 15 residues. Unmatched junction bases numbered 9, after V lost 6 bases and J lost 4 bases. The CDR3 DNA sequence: TGTGCCAGCAGACCCTCCCCGGGACTATACAATGAGCAGTTCTTC. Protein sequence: CASRPSPGLYNEQFF.

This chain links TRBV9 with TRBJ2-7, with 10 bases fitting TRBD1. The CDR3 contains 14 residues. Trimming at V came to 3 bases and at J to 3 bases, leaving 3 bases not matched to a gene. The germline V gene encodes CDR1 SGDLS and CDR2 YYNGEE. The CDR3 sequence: CASSARDRGYEQYF. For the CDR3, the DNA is TGTGCCAGCAGCGCGCGGGACAGGGGCTACGAGCAGTACTTC.

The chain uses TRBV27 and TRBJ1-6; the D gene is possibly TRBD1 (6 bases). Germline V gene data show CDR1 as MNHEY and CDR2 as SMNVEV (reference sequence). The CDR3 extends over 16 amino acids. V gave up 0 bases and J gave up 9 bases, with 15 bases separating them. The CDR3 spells CASSLSAGAKGSPLHF. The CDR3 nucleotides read TGTGCCAGCAGTTTATCGGCGGGGGCAAAGGGTTCACCCCTCCACTTT.

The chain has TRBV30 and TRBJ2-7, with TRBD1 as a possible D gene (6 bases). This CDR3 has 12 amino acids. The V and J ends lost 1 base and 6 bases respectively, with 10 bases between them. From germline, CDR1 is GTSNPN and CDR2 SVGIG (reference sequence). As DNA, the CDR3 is TGTGCCTGGAGTGCAACAGGGATCGAGCAGTACTTC. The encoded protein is CAWSATGIEQYF.

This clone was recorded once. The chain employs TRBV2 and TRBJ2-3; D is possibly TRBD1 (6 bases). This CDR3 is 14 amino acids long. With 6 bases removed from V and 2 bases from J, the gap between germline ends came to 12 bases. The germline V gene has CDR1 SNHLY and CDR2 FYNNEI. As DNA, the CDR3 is TGTGCCAGCAGAGCGGACAGACACACAGATACGCAGTATTTT. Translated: CASRADRHTDTQYF.

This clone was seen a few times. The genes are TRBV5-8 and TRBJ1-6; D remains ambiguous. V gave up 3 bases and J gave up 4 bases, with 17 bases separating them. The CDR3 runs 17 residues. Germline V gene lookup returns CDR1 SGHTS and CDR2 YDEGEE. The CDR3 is CASSSVRPGDYNSPLHF. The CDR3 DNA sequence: TGTGCCAGCAGCTCGGTCCGGCCGGGAGATTATAATTCACCCCTCCACTTT. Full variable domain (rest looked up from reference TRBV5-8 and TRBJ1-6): EAGVTQSPTHLIKTRGQQATLRCSPISGHTSVYWYQQALGLGLQFLLWYDEGEERNRGNFPPRFSGRQFPNYSSELNVNALELEDSALYLCASSSVRPGDYNSPLHFGNGTRLTVT.

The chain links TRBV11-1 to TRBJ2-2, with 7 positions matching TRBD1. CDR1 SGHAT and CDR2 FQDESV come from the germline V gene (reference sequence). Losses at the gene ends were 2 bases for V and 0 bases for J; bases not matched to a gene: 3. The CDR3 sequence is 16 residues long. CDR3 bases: TGTGCCAGCAGCTTACAACAGGGGTCGAACACCGGGGAGCTGTTTTTT. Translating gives CASSLQQGSNTGELFF. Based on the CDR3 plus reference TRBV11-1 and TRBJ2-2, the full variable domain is EAEVAQSPRYKITEKSQAVAFWCDPISGHATLYWYRQILGQGPELLVQFQDESVVDDSQLPKDRFSAERLKGVDSTLKIQPAELGDSAMYLCASSLQQGSNTGELFFGEGSRLTVL.

CDR3 nucleotide sequence: TGTGCCTGGAGTGACAACAACTATGGCTACACCTTC. Protein product: CAWSDNNYGYTF. The chain combines TRBV30 with TRBJ1-2; D ambiguous. Germline V gives CDR1 GTSNPN, CDR2 SVGIG (reference sequence). The CDR3 has 12 residues. Trimming shortened V by 1 base and J by 2 bases, and 5 bases separated the two germline ends.

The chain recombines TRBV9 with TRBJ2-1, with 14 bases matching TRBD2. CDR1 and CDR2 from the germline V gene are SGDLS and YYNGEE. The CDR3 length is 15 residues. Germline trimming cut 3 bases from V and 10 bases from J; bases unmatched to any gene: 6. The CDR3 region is CASSAGLAGVREQFF. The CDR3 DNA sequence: TGTGCCAGCAGCGCGGGACTAGCGGGAGTAAGGGAGCAGTTCTTC.

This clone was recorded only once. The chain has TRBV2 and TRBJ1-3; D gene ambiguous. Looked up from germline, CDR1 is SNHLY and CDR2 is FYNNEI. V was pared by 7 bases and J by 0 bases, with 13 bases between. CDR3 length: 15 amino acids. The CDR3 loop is CASTSGDLSGNTIYF. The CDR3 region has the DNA TGTGCCAGCACGAGCGGCGACCTCTCTGGAAACACCATATATTTT.

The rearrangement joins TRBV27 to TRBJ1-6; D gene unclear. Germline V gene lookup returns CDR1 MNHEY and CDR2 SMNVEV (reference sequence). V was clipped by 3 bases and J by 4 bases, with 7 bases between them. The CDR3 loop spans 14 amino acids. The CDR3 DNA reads TGTGCCAGCAGTTTGGAGGTTTATAATTCACCCCTCCACTTT. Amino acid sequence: CASSLEVYNSPLHF.

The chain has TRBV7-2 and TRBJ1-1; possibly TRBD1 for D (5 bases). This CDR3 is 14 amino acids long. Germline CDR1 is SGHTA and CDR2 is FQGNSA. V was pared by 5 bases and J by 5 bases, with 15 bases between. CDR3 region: CASSHPGVWTEAFF. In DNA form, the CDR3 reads TGTGCCAGCAGCCATCCGGGGGTCTGGACTGAAGCTTTCTTT.

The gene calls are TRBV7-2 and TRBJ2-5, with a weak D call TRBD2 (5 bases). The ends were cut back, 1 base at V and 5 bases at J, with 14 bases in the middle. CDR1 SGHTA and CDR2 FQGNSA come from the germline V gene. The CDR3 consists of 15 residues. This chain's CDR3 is CASSLVGSPGETQYF. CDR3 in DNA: TGTGCCAGCAGCTTAGTCGGTAGCCCGGGGGAGACCCAGTACTTC.

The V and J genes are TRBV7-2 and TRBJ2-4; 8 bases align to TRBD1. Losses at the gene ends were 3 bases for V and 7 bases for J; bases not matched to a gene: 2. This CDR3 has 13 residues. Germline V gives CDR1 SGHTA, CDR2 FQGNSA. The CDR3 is CASSFDRGNIQYF. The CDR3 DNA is TGTGCCAGCAGCTTCGACAGGGGCAACATTCAGTACTTC. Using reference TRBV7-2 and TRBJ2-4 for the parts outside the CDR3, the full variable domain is GAGVSQSPSNKVTEKGKDVELRCDPISGHTALYWYRQSLGQGLEFLIYFQGNSAPDKSGLPSDRFSAERTGGSVSTLTIQRTQQEDSAVYLCASSFDRGNIQYFGAGTRLSVL.

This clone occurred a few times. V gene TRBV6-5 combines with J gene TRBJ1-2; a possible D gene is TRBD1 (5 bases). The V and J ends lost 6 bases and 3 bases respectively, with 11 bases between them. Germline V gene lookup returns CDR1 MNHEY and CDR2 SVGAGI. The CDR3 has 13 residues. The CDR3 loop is CASSTAGYYGYTF. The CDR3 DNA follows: TGTGCCAGCAGCACCGCAGGGTACTATGGCTACACCTTC.

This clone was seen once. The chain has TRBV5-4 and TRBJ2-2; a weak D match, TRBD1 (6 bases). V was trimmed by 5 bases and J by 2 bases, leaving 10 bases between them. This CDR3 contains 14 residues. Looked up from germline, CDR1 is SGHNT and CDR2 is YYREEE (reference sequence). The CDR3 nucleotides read TGTGCCAGCAGTCGGGACAAAAACACCGGGGAGCTGTTTTTT. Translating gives CASSRDKNTGELFF.

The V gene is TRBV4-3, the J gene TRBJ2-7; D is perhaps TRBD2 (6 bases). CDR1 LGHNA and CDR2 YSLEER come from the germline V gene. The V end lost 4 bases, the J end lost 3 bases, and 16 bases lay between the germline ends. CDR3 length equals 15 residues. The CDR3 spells CASSRRTKQVYEQYF. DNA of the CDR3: TGCGCCAGCAGCCGGAGGACTAAACAAGTCTACGAGCAGTACTTC.

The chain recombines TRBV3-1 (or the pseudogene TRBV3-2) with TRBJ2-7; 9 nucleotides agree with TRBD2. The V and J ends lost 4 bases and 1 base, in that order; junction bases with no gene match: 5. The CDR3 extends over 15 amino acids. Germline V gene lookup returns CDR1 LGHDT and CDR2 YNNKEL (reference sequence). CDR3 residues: CASSLSGGPSYEQYF. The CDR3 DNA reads TGTGCCAGCAGCCTTAGCGGGGGTCCTTCCTACGAGCAGTACTTC.

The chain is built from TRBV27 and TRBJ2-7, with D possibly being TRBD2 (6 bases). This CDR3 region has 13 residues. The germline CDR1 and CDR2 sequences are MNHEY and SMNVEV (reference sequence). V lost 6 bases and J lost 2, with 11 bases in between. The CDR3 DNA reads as TGTGCCAGCAGACTAGCTCTAGCCTACGAGCAGTACTTC. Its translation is CASRLALAYEQYF.

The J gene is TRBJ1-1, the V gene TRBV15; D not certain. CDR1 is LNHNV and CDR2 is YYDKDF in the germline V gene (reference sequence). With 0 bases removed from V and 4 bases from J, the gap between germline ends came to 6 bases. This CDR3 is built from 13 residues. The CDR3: CATSRDQITEAFF. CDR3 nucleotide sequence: TGTGCCACCAGCAGAGATCAGATCACTGAAGCTTTCTTT.

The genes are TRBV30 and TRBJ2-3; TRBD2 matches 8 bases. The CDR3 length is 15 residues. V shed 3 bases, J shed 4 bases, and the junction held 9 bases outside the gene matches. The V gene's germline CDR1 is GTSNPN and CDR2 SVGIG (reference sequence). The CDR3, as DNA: TGTGCCTGGAGGGTAGCGGGGTCCACCGCAGATACGCAGTATTTT. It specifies CAWRVAGSTADTQYF.